This TCR beta chain appears in the sequencing data of a study of spatial heterogeneity in lung cancer. General observations from the study: Ubiquitous and regional nonsynonymous mutations were each tracked by the matching count of ubiquitous or regional expanded TCRs. It was found that expanded intratumoral alpha and beta TCR counts tracked tumor mutation counts.

The sample holds many counts of this clonotype. What it recognizes is unknown. Germline loops: CDR1 MNHEY, CDR2 SMNVEV (reference sequence). The germline V and J ends were trimmed by 6 bases and 5 bases, with 20 bases remaining between them. This CDR3 has 16 amino acids. The time point denotes: sample taken at primary tumor resection. The donor group consisted of 55 to 85 patients who had untreated, early-stage non-small cell lung cancer. TCRdb reprocessed the 5' RACE reads via MiXCR and lists one record per CDR3 protein. The table lists 6,500 to 9,500 distinct CDR3 sequences, more than 10% of them singletons.

This specimen was lung tumor tissue, taken at surgery. This TCR came from a male donor with early-stage non-small cell lung cancer. This chain joins TRBV27 and TRBJ2-1; tentatively, D is TRBD1 or TRBD2 (5 bases each). Written as DNA, the CDR3 is TGTGCCAGCAGCAGCTACCGGGACGGCGGCCACAATGAGCAGTTCTTC. Its translation is CASSSYRDGGHNEQFF.